The rows below give T cell receptor beta chains drawn from one sample of a study of graft-versus-host responses after intestinal transplantation. Assay used: immunoSEQ multiplex PCR; TCRdb lists only in-frame clones, some missing. The sample has roughly 70,000 clones; around 82% are singletons. Antigens of these TCRs are unknown. Material: unstimulated CD4+ T cells sorted from spleen or lymph node cells, obtained before transplant. These receptors all stem from a human donor who was the organ donor for an intestinal transplant. CDR3s include the opening cysteine and the closing phenylalanine or tryptophan. Each record gives: D gene, J gene, V gene, clone size, CDR3 protein, CDR3 DNA. A D gene is named only where the DNA matches it firmly. Size is stated for part of the rows, as once, few or many counts, or as a class when the clone is expanded.

D gene: NA; J gene: TRBJ1-5; V gene: TRBV7-2; clone size: NA; CDR3 protein: CASSFREDQPQHF; CDR3 DNA: TGTGCCAGCAGCTTCAGGGAGGACCAGCCCCAGCATTTT
D gene: NA; J gene: TRBJ1-6; V gene: TRBV5-1; clone size: NA; CDR3 protein: CASSSDNSPLHF; CDR3 DNA: TGCGCCAGCAGCTCTGATAATTCACCCCTCCACTTT
D gene: TRBD2; J gene: TRBJ2-3; V gene: TRBV29-1; clone size: NA; CDR3 protein: CSARTSGASTDTQYF; CDR3 DNA: TGCAGCGCCAGGACTAGCGGAGCCAGCACAGATACGCAGTATTTT
D gene: NA; J gene: TRBJ1-2; V gene: TRBV7-3; clone size: NA; CDR3 protein: CASSPDTAGDYGYTF; CDR3 DNA: TGTGCCAGCAGCCCAGACACGGCGGGGGACTATGGCTACACCTTC
D gene: TRBD1; J gene: TRBJ1-5; V gene: TRBV28; clone size: NA; CDR3 protein: CASSSGQGANQPQHF; CDR3 DNA: TGTGCCAGCAGTTCCGGACAGGGGGCTAATCAGCCCCAGCATTTT
D gene: NA; J gene: TRBJ1-4; V gene: TRBV5-6; clone size: few; CDR3 protein: CASSYGHFLNEKLFF; CDR3 DNA: TGTGCCAGCAGTTATGGACACTTCCTTAATGAAAAACTGTTTTTT
D gene: TRBD2; J gene: TRBJ2-5; V gene: TRBV6-1; clone size: NA; CDR3 protein: CASSGRGGGTQETQYF; CDR3 DNA: TGTGCCAGCAGTGGGCGGGGCGGGGGGACCCAAGAGACCCAGTACTTC
D gene: NA; J gene: TRBJ1-1; V gene: TRBV7-8; clone size: NA; CDR3 protein: CASSLLSGNTEAFF; CDR3 DNA: TGTGCCAGCAGCTTACTGTCAGGGAACACTGAAGCTTTCTTT
D gene: NA; J gene: TRBJ2-6; V gene: TRBV9; clone size: NA; CDR3 protein: CASSVVGQLAGANVLTF; CDR3 DNA: TGTGCCAGCAGCGTAGTGGGACAACTGGCTGGGGCCAACGTCCTGACTTTC
D gene: NA; J gene: TRBJ1-1; V gene: TRBV7-2; clone size: few; CDR3 protein: CASSLNQDIRAFF; CDR3 DNA: TGTGCCAGCAGCTTAAATCAGGATATTAGGGCTTTCTTT
D gene: NA; J gene: TRBJ2-3; V gene: TRBV5-4; clone size: NA; CDR3 protein: CASSLKGATDTQYF; CDR3 DNA: TGTGCCAGCAGCTTGAAAGGGGCCACAGATACGCAGTATTTT
D gene: NA; J gene: TRBJ1-2; V gene: TRBV7-2; clone size: NA; CDR3 protein: CASSLWGPSTGYTF; CDR3 DNA: TGTGCCAGCAGCTTATGGGGGCCGAGCACTGGCTACACCTTC
D gene: TRBD1; J gene: TRBJ1-4; V gene: TRBV2; clone size: NA; CDR3 protein: CASSVDRGRQDELFF; CDR3 DNA: TGTGCCAGCAGTGTCGACAGGGGTCGCCAGGATGAACTGTTTTTT
D gene: TRBD1; J gene: TRBJ2-3; V gene: TRBV2; clone size: NA; CDR3 protein: CASTSDRVSTDTQYF; CDR3 DNA: TGTGCCAGCACCTCGGACAGGGTCAGCACAGATACGCAGTATTTT
D gene: NA; J gene: TRBJ1-5; V gene: TRBV6-5; clone size: NA; CDR3 protein: CASRQGRGGQPQHF; CDR3 DNA: TGTGCCAGCAGACAAGGGAGGGGAGGGCAGCCCCAGCATTTT
D gene: TRBD1; J gene: TRBJ1-1; V gene: TRBV19; clone size: NA; CDR3 protein: CASKSYAGQPSAEAFF; CDR3 DNA: TGTGCCAGTAAGTCTTATGCGGGACAGCCTTCGGCTGAAGCTTTCTTT
D gene: TRBD1; J gene: TRBJ1-5; V gene: TRBV18; clone size: NA; CDR3 protein: CASSPLGTGRGDQPQHF; CDR3 DNA: TGTGCCAGCTCACCACTAGGGACAGGGCGAGGGGATCAGCCCCAGCATTTT
D gene: NA; J gene: TRBJ1-5; V gene: TRBV5-1; clone size: NA; CDR3 protein: CASSLGAGDQPQHF; CDR3 DNA: TGCGCCAGCAGCTTGGGGGCAGGGGATCAGCCCCAGCATTTT
D gene: NA; J gene: TRBJ1-1; V gene: TRBV27; clone size: NA; CDR3 protein: CASSFRGTEAFF; CDR3 DNA: TGTGCCAGCAGTTTCAGGGGCACTGAAGCTTTCTTT
D gene: NA; J gene: TRBJ1-1; V gene: TRBV11-3; clone size: NA; CDR3 protein: CASSLGTGRGDTEAFF; CDR3 DNA: TGTGCCAGCAGCTTAGGTACGGGGCGCGGGGACACTGAAGCTTTCTTT
D gene: TRBD1; J gene: TRBJ1-2; V gene: TRBV19; clone size: NA; CDR3 protein: CASSEPDRGGYGYTF; CDR3 DNA: TGTGCCAGTAGTGAACCCGACAGGGGGGGCTATGGCTACACCTTC
D gene: TRBD1; J gene: TRBJ1-4; V gene: TRBV2; clone size: NA; CDR3 protein: CASRGQVGTNEKLFF; CDR3 DNA: TGTGCCAGCAGGGGACAGGTTGGAACTAATGAAAAACTGTTTTTT
D gene: TRBD1; J gene: TRBJ1-1; V gene: TRBV2; clone size: NA; CDR3 protein: CASRGTGLTEAFF; CDR3 DNA: TGTGCCAGCAGAGGGACAGGACTGACTGAAGCTTTCTTT
D gene: TRBD2; J gene: TRBJ2-1; V gene: TRBV7-8; clone size: NA; CDR3 protein: CASSQTSGGYNEQFF; CDR3 DNA: TGTGCCAGCAGCCAGACTAGCGGCGGCTACAATGAGCAGTTCTTC
D gene: NA; J gene: TRBJ1-1; V gene: TRBV30; clone size: NA; CDR3 protein: CAWTGVLNTEAFF; CDR3 DNA: TGTGCCTGGACCGGGGTCTTGAACACTGAAGCTTTCTTT
D gene: NA; J gene: TRBJ2-3; V gene: TRBV6-5; clone size: NA; CDR3 protein: CASKAAGGTDTQYF; CDR3 DNA: TGTGCCAGCAAGGCTGCAGGGGGCACAGATACGCAGTATTTT
D gene: TRBD2; J gene: TRBJ2-5; V gene: TRBV4-2; clone size: NA; CDR3 protein: CASSQEVRSIGGKQETQYF; CDR3 DNA: TGTGCCAGCAGCCAAGAAGTTCGTTCGATCGGGGGGAAACAAGAGACCCAGTACTTC
D gene: NA; J gene: TRBJ1-3; V gene: TRBV10-3; clone size: NA; CDR3 protein: CAIGTQGNTIYF; CDR3 DNA: TGTGCCATCGGGACACAAGGAAACACCATATATTTT
D gene: NA; J gene: TRBJ1-1; V gene: TRBV27; clone size: NA; CDR3 protein: CASYPTGRQEAFF; CDR3 DNA: TGTGCCAGCTACCCGACTGGCCGGCAAGAAGCTTTCTTT
D gene: TRBD2; J gene: TRBJ2-1; V gene: TRBV11-2; clone size: once; CDR3 protein: CASSLESSGGAYNEQFF; CDR3 DNA: TGTGCCAGCAGCTTAGAATCTAGCGGGGGGGCCTACAATGAGCAGTTCTTC
D gene: TRBD1; J gene: TRBJ1-1; V gene: TRBV6-1; clone size: NA; CDR3 protein: CASLGTARAFF; CDR3 DNA: TGTGCCAGCCTCGGGACAGCTCGGGCTTTCTTT
D gene: NA; J gene: TRBJ2-3; V gene: TRBV7-2; clone size: few; CDR3 protein: CASTHLSDTQYF; CDR3 DNA: TGTGCCAGCACCCATTTAAGCGATACGCAGTATTTT
D gene: TRBD2; J gene: TRBJ2-1; V gene: TRBV4-1; clone size: NA; CDR3 protein: CASSPTLAGVYNEQFF; CDR3 DNA: TGCGCCAGCAGCCCTACCCTAGCGGGGGTTTACAATGAGCAGTTCTTC
D gene: NA; J gene: TRBJ1-1; V gene: TRBV2; clone size: NA; CDR3 protein: CASSRTAFQGNTEAFF; CDR3 DNA: TGTGCCAGCAGCCGAACAGCCTTTCAGGGGAACACTGAAGCTTTCTTT
D gene: TRBD1; J gene: TRBJ1-6; V gene: TRBV6-5; clone size: NA; CDR3 protein: CASSTRTGGGSPLHF; CDR3 DNA: TGTGCCAGCAGTACCCGGACAGGGGGAGGTTCACCCCTCCACTTT
D gene: TRBD1; J gene: TRBJ1-4; V gene: TRBV6-5; clone size: few; CDR3 protein: CATADRVFEKLFF; CDR3 DNA: TGTGCCACCGCGGACAGGGTATTTGAAAAACTGTTTTTT
D gene: NA; J gene: TRBJ2-3; V gene: TRBV5-1; clone size: NA; CDR3 protein: CASSLVGGAPLDTQYF; CDR3 DNA: TGCGCCAGCAGCTTGGTTGGGGGGGCGCCTTTGGATACGCAGTATTTT
D gene: NA; J gene: TRBJ1-5; V gene: TRBV27; clone size: NA; CDR3 protein: CASSLRGYSNQPQHF; CDR3 DNA: TGTGCCAGCAGTTTAAGGGGTTACAGCAATCAGCCCCAGCATTTT
D gene: NA; J gene: TRBJ2-1; V gene: TRBV25-1; clone size: NA; CDR3 protein: CASSGLLRGSYNEQFF; CDR3 DNA: TGTGCCAGCAGTGGCCTCTTACGGGGGAGTTACAATGAGCAGTTCTTC
D gene: NA; J gene: TRBJ1-3; V gene: TRBV15; clone size: NA; CDR3 protein: CATSRDGGRGGNTIYF; CDR3 DNA: TGTGCCACCAGCAGAGATGGAGGCCGGGGGGGAAACACCATATATTTT
D gene: TRBD2; J gene: TRBJ2-1; V gene: TRBV2; clone size: NA; CDR3 protein: CASRTDGGVYNEQFF; CDR3 DNA: TGTGCCAGCAGGACGGACGGGGGGGTCTACAATGAGCAGTTCTTC
D gene: NA; J gene: TRBJ1-5; V gene: TRBV6-4; clone size: NA; CDR3 protein: CASKARPTRQNQPQHF; CDR3 DNA: TGTGCCAGCAAAGCACGTCCGACCCGACAAAATCAGCCCCAGCATTTT
D gene: NA; J gene: TRBJ1-2; V gene: TRBV5-4; clone size: NA; CDR3 protein: CASSFRGGYTF; CDR3 DNA: TGTGCCAGCAGCTTTAGGGGAGGCTACACCTTC
D gene: NA; J gene: TRBJ1-2; V gene: TRBV19; clone size: few; CDR3 protein: CASSPGLSYGYTF; CDR3 DNA: TGTGCCAGTAGTCCAGGGCTTTCCTATGGCTACACCTTC
D gene: NA; J gene: TRBJ2-1; V gene: TRBV6-4; clone size: NA; CDR3 protein: CASRSTGLFAGEQFF; CDR3 DNA: TGTGCCAGCCGCTCGACAGGTCTCTTTGCGGGTGAGCAGTTCTTC
D gene: TRBD1; J gene: TRBJ1-2; V gene: TRBV28; clone size: NA; CDR3 protein: CASSLKGQGDGYTF; CDR3 DNA: TGTGCCAGCAGTTTAAAGGGACAGGGGGATGGCTACACCTTC
D gene: TRBD1; J gene: TRBJ1-3; V gene: TRBV7-9; clone size: NA; CDR3 protein: CASSPFQGQADTIYF; CDR3 DNA: TGTGCCAGCAGCCCATTCCAGGGACAGGCCGACACCATATATTTT
D gene: TRBD2; J gene: TRBJ2-2; V gene: TRBV2; clone size: NA; CDR3 protein: CASARGGRHTGELFF; CDR3 DNA: TGTGCCAGCGCCCGGGGGGGCCGGCACACCGGGGAGCTGTTTTTT
D gene: TRBD2; J gene: TRBJ2-1; V gene: TRBV7-8; clone size: NA; CDR3 protein: CASSLGLAGRDEQFF; CDR3 DNA: TGTGCCAGCAGCTTAGGACTAGCGGGGAGGGATGAGCAGTTCTTC
D gene: NA; J gene: TRBJ1-2; V gene: TRBV19; clone size: NA; CDR3 protein: CASSPPRGNYGYTF; CDR3 DNA: TGTGCCAGTAGTCCACCGCGGGGGAATTATGGCTACACCTTC
D gene: NA; J gene: TRBJ2-5; V gene: TRBV6-4; clone size: NA; CDR3 protein: CASSGWREEETQYF; CDR3 DNA: TGTGCCAGCAGTGGCTGGAGGGAGGAAGAGACCCAGTACTTC